These T cell receptor beta chains were read from a single sample in a study of cytotoxic CD8 clonotypes in ibrutinib-treated CLL. Only in-frame clones appear in the TCRdb table, and some are missing; sequencing was by immunoSEQ multiplex PCR. The repertoire includes tens of thousands of clones, approximately 65% of them detected once, and under 25% sits in the top ten. Material: PBMCs, obtained after 24 months of ibrutinib treatment. The receptor set was obtained from a human donor with chronic lymphocytic leukemia. Each CDR3 is given with its conserved first and last residue. Each record gives: D gene, clone size, J gene, V gene, CDR3 protein, CDR3 DNA. A D gene is named only where the DNA matches it firmly. Not every row has a clone size; where given, it reads once, few, many or a size class.

D gene: .
clone size: .
J gene: TRBJ2-3
V gene: TRBV5-1
CDR3 protein: CASSFTDASTDTQYF
CDR3 DNA: TGCGCCAGCAGCTTCACAGATGCTAGCACAGATACGCAGTATTTT

D gene: TRBD2
clone size: .
J gene: TRBJ2-1
V gene: TRBV30
CDR3 protein: CAWSVLAGLGPNEQFF
CDR3 DNA: TGTGCCTGGAGTGTCCTAGCGGGATTGGGCCCTAATGAGCAGTTCTTC

D gene: .
clone size: .
J gene: TRBJ2-2
V gene: TRBV10-1
CDR3 protein: CASREGGNTGELFF
CDR3 DNA: TGCGCCAGCAGGGAGGGCGGGAACACCGGGGAGCTGTTTTTT

D gene: .
clone size: .
J gene: TRBJ1-5
V gene: TRBV28
CDR3 protein: CASSYSNQPQHF
CDR3 DNA: TGTGCCAGCAGTTATAGCAATCAGCCCCAGCATTTT

D gene: .
clone size: .
J gene: TRBJ2-3
V gene: TRBV5-1
CDR3 protein: CASSLGTEGVHTQYF
CDR3 DNA: TGCGCCAGCAGCTTGGGGACGGAGGGCGTGCATACGCAGTATTTT

D gene: .
clone size: .
J gene: TRBJ1-2
V gene: TRBV18
CDR3 protein: CASSRDSYGYTF
CDR3 DNA: TGTGCCAGCTCGAGAGACAGCTATGGCTACACCTTC

D gene: .
clone size: .
J gene: TRBJ2-7
V gene: TRBV6-6
CDR3 protein: CASSYSTLNEQYF
CDR3 DNA: TGTGCCAGCAGTTACTCGACCCTAAACGAGCAGTACTTC

D gene: .
clone size: .
J gene: TRBJ2-7
V gene: TRBV6-6
CDR3 protein: CASSWAGTYEQYF
CDR3 DNA: TGTGCCAGCAGTTGGGCGGGGACCTACGAGCAGTACTTC

D gene: .
clone size: .
J gene: TRBJ2-7
V gene: TRBV5-1
CDR3 protein: CASSFGGVAYEQYF
CDR3 DNA: TGCGCCAGCAGCTTTGGGGGAGTGGCCTACGAGCAGTACTTC

D gene: .
clone size: once
J gene: TRBJ2-1
V gene: TRBV6-6
CDR3 protein: CASGGLGYNEQFF
CDR3 DNA: TGTGCCAGCGGAGGGTTGGGGTACAATGAGCAGTTCTTC

D gene: TRBD1
clone size: .
J gene: TRBJ1-1
V gene: TRBV5-1
CDR3 protein: CASSLGGGGESFF
CDR3 DNA: TGCGCCAGCAGCTTGGGAGGGGGCGGTGAGTCTTTCTTT

D gene: .
clone size: .
J gene: TRBJ2-5
V gene: TRBV7-9
CDR3 protein: CASSLGGLWETQYF
CDR3 DNA: TGTGCCAGCAGCTTGGGCGGTCTTTGGGAGACCCAGTACTTC

D gene: TRBD1
clone size: .
J gene: TRBJ1-4
V gene: TRBV7-9
CDR3 protein: CASSFRDRGNEKLFF
CDR3 DNA: TGTGCCAGCAGCTTCCGGGACAGGGGAAATGAAAAACTGTTTTTT

D gene: TRBD1
clone size: once
J gene: TRBJ1-2
V gene: TRBV29-1
CDR3 protein: CSVDGQANYGYTF
CDR3 DNA: TGCAGCGTTGACGGACAGGCTAACTATGGCTACACCTTC

D gene: TRBD1
clone size: .
J gene: TRBJ2-1
V gene: TRBV7-2
CDR3 protein: CASRSRPGQGTYNEQFF
CDR3 DNA: TGTGCCAGCAGAAGCCGACCGGGACAGGGGACCTACAATGAGCAGTTCTTC

D gene: TRBD2
clone size: .
J gene: TRBJ2-3
V gene: TRBV27
CDR3 protein: CASSFVGRVKTDTQYF
CDR3 DNA: TGTGCCAGCAGTTTTGTAGGGAGGGTTAAAACAGATACGCAGTATTTT

D gene: .
clone size: .
J gene: TRBJ2-7
V gene: TRBV19
CDR3 protein: CASSIVWGAYEQYF
CDR3 DNA: TGTGCCAGTAGTATAGTGTGGGGGGCCTACGAGCAGTACTTC

D gene: .
clone size: .
J gene: TRBJ1-2
V gene: TRBV9
CDR3 protein: CASSRTANYGYTF
CDR3 DNA: TGTGCCAGCAGCAGGACAGCTAACTATGGCTACACCTTC

D gene: TRBD2
clone size: .
J gene: TRBJ2-1
V gene: TRBV7-8
CDR3 protein: CASSSWTSSSNEQFF
CDR3 DNA: TGTGCCAGCAGCTCCTGGACTAGTTCAAGCAATGAGCAGTTCTTC

D gene: TRBD1
clone size: .
J gene: TRBJ1-1
V gene: TRBV29-1
CDR3 protein: CSVETGAAAFF
CDR3 DNA: TGCAGCGTGGAAACAGGGGCGGCAGCTTTCTTT

D gene: .
clone size: .
J gene: TRBJ1-1
V gene: TRBV9
CDR3 protein: CASSVGGQNTEAFF
CDR3 DNA: TGTGCCAGCAGCGTAGGGGGACAGAACACTGAAGCTTTCTTT

D gene: .
clone size: once
J gene: TRBJ2-7
V gene: TRBV7-6
CDR3 protein: CASSFGRAYEQYF
CDR3 DNA: TGTGCCAGCAGCTTCGGTAGGGCCTACGAGCAGTACTTC

D gene: .
clone size: .
J gene: TRBJ2-5
V gene: TRBV5-1
CDR3 protein: CASSLVGQETQYF
CDR3 DNA: TGCGCCAGCAGCTTGGTGGGCCAAGAGACCCAGTACTTC

D gene: TRBD2
clone size: once
J gene: TRBJ2-3
V gene: TRBV2
CDR3 protein: CASSRGLASADTQYF
CDR3 DNA: TGTGCCAGCAGTCGCGGACTAGCTAGCGCAGATACGCAGTATTTT

D gene: TRBD1
clone size: few
J gene: TRBJ1-6
V gene: TRBV5-6
CDR3 protein: CASSSPTGQGRTPLHF
CDR3 DNA: TGTGCCAGCAGCTCGCCGACCGGACAGGGAAGGACACCCCTCCACTTT

D gene: .
clone size: .
J gene: TRBJ1-1
V gene: TRBV9
CDR3 protein: CASSVVAENTEAFF
CDR3 DNA: TGTGCCAGCAGCGTAGTTGCCGAAAACACTGAAGCTTTCTTT

D gene: .
clone size: .
J gene: TRBJ1-4
V gene: TRBV4-2
CDR3 protein: CASSQEGTGSNEKLFF
CDR3 DNA: TGTGCCAGCAGCCAAGAAGGAACAGGGTCTAATGAAAAACTGTTTTTT

D gene: .
clone size: .
J gene: TRBJ1-4
V gene: TRBV13
CDR3 protein: CASSLWGRGEKLFF
CDR3 DNA: TGTGCCAGCAGTTTATGGGGGCGGGGTGAAAAACTGTTTTTT

D gene: .
clone size: once
J gene: TRBJ1-6
V gene: TRBV19
CDR3 protein: CASSGGAGNSPLHF
CDR3 DNA: TGTGCCAGTAGTGGGGGCGCCGGTAATTCACCCCTCCACTTT